What follows describes a single TCR beta chain. These data are taken from a study of blood T cell repertoires in COVID-19. In the original workflow: Amplified reference gene primers provided the basis for estimating nucleated cell counts. Generated by immunoSEQ multiplex PCR, the TCRdb table keeps only in-frame clones and is missing some. V and J calls plus clone size are reproduced from that table; the DNA served to infer D and trimming. The table shows hundreds of thousands of clones, with 75% to 90% occurring only once. Per germline, CDR1 WNHNN and CDR2 SYGVQD (reference sequence). CDR3 size: 13 residues. J was trimmed by 13 bases and V by 3 bases; bases with no gene match: 7. Living in 20 to 30 US areas, the participants were between 18 and 89 years of age. Grouping used clinical history reported by participants in a survey and questionnaire. Recovered status applied to Cohort 3 donors who had two consecutive negative PCRs. It also applied to those with clearance or with symptom resolution.

The sequence came from a man younger than 45 who had recovered from COVID-19. The sequenced sample was PBMCs or T cells enriched from blood (not recorded which). The chain combines TRBV10-1 with TRBJ2-1; 9 bases fit TRBD1. CDR3 coding DNA: TGCGCCAGCAGTGATGACCGGGACAGGGATCAGTTCTTC. Its translation: CASSDDRDRDQFF.